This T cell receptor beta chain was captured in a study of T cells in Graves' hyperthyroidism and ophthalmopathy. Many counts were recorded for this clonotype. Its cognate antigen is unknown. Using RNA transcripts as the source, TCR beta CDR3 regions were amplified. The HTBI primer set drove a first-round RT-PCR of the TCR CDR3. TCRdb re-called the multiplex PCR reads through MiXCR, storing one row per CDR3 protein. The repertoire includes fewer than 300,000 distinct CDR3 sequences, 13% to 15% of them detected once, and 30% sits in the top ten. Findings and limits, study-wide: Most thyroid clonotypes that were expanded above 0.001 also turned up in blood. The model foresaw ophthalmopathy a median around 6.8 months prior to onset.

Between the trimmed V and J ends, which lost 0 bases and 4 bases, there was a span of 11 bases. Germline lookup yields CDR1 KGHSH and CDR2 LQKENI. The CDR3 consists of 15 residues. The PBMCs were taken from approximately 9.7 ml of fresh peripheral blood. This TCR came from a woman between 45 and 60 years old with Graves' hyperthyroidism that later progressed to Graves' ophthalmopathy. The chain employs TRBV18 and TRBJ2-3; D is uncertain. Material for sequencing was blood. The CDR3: CASSPPNSRADTQYF. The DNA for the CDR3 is TGTGCCAGCTCACCACCGAACAGTCGGGCAGATACGCAGTATTTT.